Shown below are 19 T cell receptor beta chains from a single sample sequenced in a study of PD-1 blockade in mismatch repair-deficient tumors. This table comes from immunoSEQ multiplex PCR, and its TCRdb copy is limited to in-frame clones, with some not included. The data contain 35,000 to 40,000 clones, roughly 83% of them singletons. Here the sequenced sample was peripheral blood, taken 4 weeks after starting pembrolizumab. The receptors were sampled from an adult with mismatch repair-deficient cancer.

The chain has TRBV9 and TRBJ1-3, with a possible D match to TRBD1 (6 bases). Trimming cost V 1 base and J 3 bases, with 20 bases left between them. Germline V gene data show CDR1 as SGDLS and CDR2 as YYNGEE. The CDR3 has 18 amino acids. This CDR3 reads CASSVQAGASGSGNTIYF. The CDR3 coding sequence is TGTGCCAGCAGCGTACAGGCAGGGGCCTCCGGAAGTGGAAACACCATATATTTT.

V usage is TRBV5-6 and J usage is TRBJ2-3, with D perhaps matching TRBD2 (6 bases). V gave up 5 bases and J gave up 4 bases, with 8 bases separating them. This CDR3 is 12 amino acids long. Germline assignment: CDR1 SGHDT and CDR2 YYEEEE. In DNA form, the CDR3 reads TGTGCCAGCAGAGCGGGCTCAGATACGCAGTATTTT. This translates into CASRAGSDTQYF.

This sequence joins TRBV7-2 and TRBJ2-6, with 8 bases fitting TRBD1. The trim removed 4 bases at V and 3 bases at J, leaving 11 bases unmatched. This CDR3 has 18 residues. CDR1 and CDR2 (germline): SGHTA, FQGNSA. CDR3 sequence (DNA): TGTGCCAGCAGCTCAGCCGGGACAGGTTCTCGTGGGGCCAACGTCCTGACTTTC. Translating it yields CASSSAGTGSRGANVLTF.

The V call is TRBV6-5, the J call TRBJ1-2; D is unresolved. The CDR3 has 14 amino acids. Germline V gene sequence: CDR1 MNHEY, CDR2 SVGAGI. V was clipped by 5 bases and J by 4 bases, with 14 bases between them. CDR3 sequence (DNA): TGTGCCAGCAGTCCCATGGGAGGGCTCTATGGCTACACCTTC. As protein: CASSPMGGLYGYTF.

The V gene is TRBV7-2, the J gene TRBJ2-5; possibly TRBD1 for D (6 bases). The CDR3 is 13 residues long. Germline-derived CDR1 and CDR2 are SGHTA and FQGNSA. V lost 5 bases to trimming and J lost 5 bases, with 12 bases between them. CDR3: CASSGWTVETQYF. As DNA, the CDR3 is TGTGCCAGCAGCGGATGGACAGTGGAGACCCAGTACTTC.

This chain uses TRBV25-1 with TRBJ1-2; tentatively, D is TRBD1 (6 bases). With 3 bases removed from V and 2 bases from J, the gap between germline ends came to 10 bases. Germline V lookup: CDR1 MGHDK, CDR2 SYGVNS. The CDR3 has 14 residues. In DNA, the CDR3 is TGTGCCAGCAGTGACCGTAGGGGGAACTATGGCTACACCTTC. Protein product: CASSDRRGNYGYTF.

The chain combines TRBV23-1 with TRBJ2-3; 8 nucleotides match TRBD1. TRBV23-1 is reported as an ORF; its role is uncertain. This CDR3 spans 16 amino acids. The junction had 10 bases not matched to a gene; V was cut back by 3 bases and J by 5 bases. As DNA, the CDR3 is TGCGCCAGCAGTCACAGGGGGCGTAACGATGGAGATACGCAGTATTTT. Amino acid sequence: CASSHRGRNDGDTQYF.

This sequence joins TRBV4-3 and TRBJ1-4; 9 bases agree with TRBD1. Germline CDR1 and CDR2: LGHNA and YSLEER. The CDR3 extends over 16 amino acids. V lost 3 bases, J lost 7 bases, and 9 bases stayed unmatched. For the CDR3, the DNA is TGCGCCAGCAGCCAGGGGGACAGGGACCGAAGTGAAAAACTGTTTTTT. Translated, it gives CASSQGDRDRSEKLFF.

The chain links TRBV6-1 to TRBJ2-1, with TRBD2 identical over 12 bases. CDR3 size: 19 residues. Germline V gene lookup returns CDR1 MNHNS and CDR2 SASEGT. V trimming: 4 bases; J trimming: 4 bases; junction bases outside the gene matches: 14. The CDR3: CASSGQGTLAGGNYNEQFF. In nucleotides, the CDR3 is TGTGCCAGCAGTGGCCAAGGAACGCTAGCGGGAGGGAATTACAATGAGCAGTTCTTC.

The CDR3 here is CAAADGKSTEQYF. The DNA for the CDR3 is TGTGCCGCCGCGGACGGCAAATCGACCGAGCAGTACTTC. The genes are TRBV10-3 and TRBJ2-7, with D uncertain. V lost 11 bases to trimming and J lost 6 bases, with 20 bases between them. This CDR3 region has 13 residues. Germline assignment: CDR1 ENHRY and CDR2 SYGVKD.

In its sample, this clone was seen a few times. The chain combines TRBV28 with TRBJ1-1; no clear D. Germline V gene sequence: CDR1 MDHEN, CDR2 SYDVKM. Trimming cost V 3 bases and J 4 bases, with 15 bases left between them. CDR3 length equals 15 residues. The CDR3 coding sequence is TGTGCCAGCAGTTTGCCGGGCCTCGGAGGCACTGAAGCTTTCTTT. Protein sequence: CASSLPGLGGTEAFF.

This clone was seen just once. The chain uses TRBV5-1 and TRBJ2-2, with unresolved D. The germline V gene has CDR1 SGHRS and CDR2 YFSETQ. The V gene lost 3 bases and the J gene lost 3 bases, with 9 bases spanning the gap. The CDR3 is 14 residues long. In nucleotides, the CDR3 is TGCGCCAGCAGCTCTTACACAGACACCGGGGAGCTGTTTTTT. Its protein product is CASSSYTDTGELFF. Together with reference TRBV5-1 and TRBJ2-2, the CDR3 gives the full variable domain: KAGVTQTPRYLIKTRGQQVTLSCSPISGHRSVSWYQQTPGQGLQFLFEYFSETQRNKGNFPGRFSGRQFSNSRSEMNVSTLELGDSALYLCASSSYTDTGELFFGEGSRLTVL.

This clone was seen a single time. The J gene is TRBJ2-3, the V gene TRBV7-3; no definite D call. Germline CDR1 and CDR2: SGHTA and FQGTGA. This CDR3 is 14 amino acids long. The germline V and J ends were trimmed by 3 bases and 0 bases, with 7 bases remaining between them. The CDR3 nucleotides are TGTGCCAGCAGCTTCCAGACTAGCACAGATACGCAGTATTTT. It is translated as CASSFQTSTDTQYF.

The V call is TRBV6-1, the J call TRBJ1-1; no definite D call. Germline CDR1 is MNHNS and CDR2 is SASEGT. Trimming shortened V by 4 bases and J by 1 base, and 16 bases separated the two germline ends. The CDR3 contains 16 residues. CDR3 region: CASSVRALIWNTEAFF. CDR3 DNA sequence: TGTGCCAGCAGTGTGAGGGCTCTAATATGGAACACTGAAGCTTTCTTT.

This rearrangement joins TRBV5-1 to TRBJ1-1; D is ambiguous. Trimming cost V 0 bases and J 2 bases, with 8 bases left between them. The germline V gene encodes CDR1 SGHRS and CDR2 YFSETQ. There are 14 residues in the CDR3. Here the CDR3 DNA reads TGCGCCAGCAGCTTGGCAGGTGGAAACACTGAAGCTTTCTTT. It is translated as CASSLAGGNTEAFF. Based on the CDR3 plus reference TRBV5-1 and TRBJ1-1, the full variable domain is KAGVTQTPRYLIKTRGQQVTLSCSPISGHRSVSWYQQTPGQGLQFLFEYFSETQRNKGNFPGRFSGRQFSNSRSEMNVSTLELGDSALYLCASSLAGGNTEAFFGQGTRLTVV.

This clone showed up just a few times. V is TRBV30 and J is TRBJ2-5; D is possibly TRBD2 (5 bases). The CDR3 spans 15 residues. Germline values: CDR1 GTSNPN, CDR2 SVGIG (reference sequence). Trimming removed 1 base at V and 5 bases at J, with 17 bases between. The CDR3 loop reads CAWSGRREPGETQYF. The CDR3, as DNA: TGTGCCTGGAGTGGGCGCCGCGAACCGGGGGAGACCCAGTACTTC.

This clone came up once. J is TRBJ2-5 and V is TRBV11-3, with TRBD2 identical over 9 bases. The germline gives CDR1 SGHNT, CDR2 YENEEA. With V trimmed by 0 bases and J by 4 bases, 3 bases remained unmatched. The CDR3 runs 15 residues. The CDR3 here is CASSLEAGGGETQYF. The CDR3 region has the DNA TGTGCCAGCAGCTTAGAAGCGGGAGGTGGAGAGACCCAGTACTTC.

CDR3 protein: CASSQVPNTGELFF. The DNA of the CDR3 is TGTGCCAGCAGCCAAGTCCCGAACACCGGGGAGCTGTTTTTT. The J gene is TRBJ2-2, the V gene TRBV6-5; no clear D gene. Per the germline V gene, CDR1 is MNHEY and CDR2 is SVGAGI. This CDR3 region has 14 residues. V was clipped by 6 bases and J by 0 bases, with 8 bases between them.

V gene TRBV5-6 combines with J gene TRBJ2-5; D is unclear. Germline V gene lookup returns CDR1 SGHDT and CDR2 YYEEEE. The CDR3 totals 12 residues. Trimming removed 4 bases at V and 5 bases at J, with 9 bases between. The CDR3 region is CASSRSWETQYF. DNA of the CDR3: TGTGCCAGCAGCCGATCGTGGGAGACCCAGTACTTC.